The sequence of this TCR beta chain was determined in a study of CD4 T cells in relation to SARS-CoV-2 and coronaviruses (dated by TCRdb to about 2021). At the level of the whole study: In the ViraFEST assay, PBMCs were cultured with antigen for approximately ten days, after which TCR beta CDR3s were sequenced to identify antigen-specific clonal expansions. The negative reference condition was either a culture with an HIV-1 Nef peptide pool or a culture with no peptide. Patient-derived lymphoblastoid cell lines were used to map the HLA restriction of shared crossreactive spike epitopes. Memory CD4+ T cell crossreactivity between SARS-CoV-2 and common cold coronavirus spike proteins was assessed at the TCR clonotype level in the study. The Adaptive Biotechnologies TCR-sequencing kit was used to sequence samples from a few pre-COVID donors and the naive versus memory experiments, whereas other data were Illumina-based. A different, Illumina-based TCR-beta assay was used to sequence expansion assays from other donors in the study. What the research found in general, with its limitations: Since the crossreactivity analysis centred on spike protein, crossreactivity against other viral proteins was not assessed. The study was limited by small numbers of patients and tested TCRs. Significantly weaker SARS-CoV-2-driven expansion was shown by crossreactive clones than by monoreactive clones, consistent with antigenic imprinting. Pre-pandemic and post-infection samples were not both contributed by any donor, so tracing of the source of pre-existing responses was limited. Memory CD4+ clonotypes crossrecognizing SARS-CoV-2 and at least one common cold coronavirus spike were found in 55% to 70% of donors.

Turning to this clone: The target of this receptor is not known. The sample holds no much larger clone one base away, and base qualities are not on file.

CD4+ T cells from unexposed donors were collected before the COVID-19 pandemic (2011-2018). Following 10 days of culture, the EasySep CD4+ T cell isolation kit was used to isolate CD4+ T cells. As far as cell numbers permitted, CD4+ T cells from unexposed donors were tested for reactivity against SARS-CoV-2 S and N as well as four spike pools from common cold coronaviruses. Each well held some 1.9 million PBMCs cultured in IMDM containing approximately 5.4% human AB serum and roughly 9.4 IU/ml IL-2. Half of the culture medium was replaced with fresh IL-2-containing medium on days 3 and 7. In general, every peptide culture condition was set up in three replicate wells. The leukapheresis product used for the unexposed donors was purchased from a commercial source. Ficoll-Paque PLUS gradient centrifugation was used to isolate PBMCs from leukapheresis product or whole blood. PBMCs were either cryopreserved at -140 degrees C or used fresh in the expansion assay. The QIAamp Micro DNA Kit was used to extract genomic DNA from the CD4+ T cells.

The method was the immunoSEQ multiplex PCR assay. In the paper's pipeline: During preprocessing, nonproductive sequences were removed, along with CDR3s that did not begin with C, did not end with F or W, or were shorter than 7 amino acids. The MANAFEST web app identified antigen-specific clonotypes based on expansion compared with the reference and other culture wells. To be counted as positive, a clone had to show significant expansion compared with the reference culture, at an FDR below 0.05, in 2 of 3 replicate wells. To be called positive, a clone also had to show significant expansion compared with every other tandem well and an odds ratio greater than 5. CDR3 homology was measured as pairwise Levenshtein distance, computed with the stringdist R package after trimming three terminal residues from each end. TCRdb carries this immuneACCESS record with in-frame sequences only. Its versions omit some clonotypes, under half of them owing to an unresolved V gene in the studies checked, with the rest unexplained. V and J calls and clone size are as listed in that table; D and trimming were resolved from the DNA. The sample includes 27,000 or so clones, with 73% observed a single time. Roughly 21% of the sample goes to the ten largest clones.

The sequence was collected from a human donor in good health. The sequenced material came from CD4+ T cells from PBMCs, cultured in vitro.

The CDR3 in this case is CASSEATVPNEKLFF. Here is the DNA: TGTGCCAGTAGTGAAGCGACGGTCCCAAATGAAAAACTGTTTTTT. Rearrangement joined TRBV19 to TRBJ1-4, with an unclear D gene assignment. Trimming removed 5 bases from V and 5 bases from J, leaving 15 bases between the germline ends. Looking up the germline V gene (reference sequence) yields CDR1 LNHDA and CDR2 SQIVND. The CDR3 runs 15 residues from the cysteine to the phenylalanine. The read is trimmed to its CDR3 DNA, 45 bases read in frame from base 1. The variable domain in full, with residues beyond the CDR3 obtained from the reference TRBV19 and TRBJ1-4 genes, is DGGITQSPKYLFRKEGQNVTLSCEQNLNHDAMYWYRQDPGQGLRLIYYSQIVNDFQKGDIAEGYSVSREKKESFPLTVTSAQKNPTAFYLCASSEATVPNEKLFFGSGTQLSVL.